The following is a T cell receptor (beta chain) sequence with its context. Its antigen is currently unknown. Distinct nucleotide sequences in the sample also encode this CDR3. The sample comes from a study of T cell responses to AZD1222 COVID-19 vaccine. Clones were read by immunoSEQ multiplex PCR, and TCRdb kept only the in-frame ones, dropping some. The sample lists roughly 120,000 clones; around 90% were seen once. Study-wide results and limits: Across the whole spike, CD4 TCRs peaked at regions 160-218 and 743-854. It should be noted that donors were predominantly white British and more often female, and clonal diversity was possibly underestimated. The study identified only 6 or 7 AZD1222 recipients as seropositive at baseline.

The germline V gene has CDR1 MNHEY and CDR2 SVGEGT. There are 11 residues in the CDR3. With 5 bases removed from V and 1 base from J, the gap between germline ends came to 3 bases. The input for sequencing was peripheral blood, taken on day 0 of MenACWY control vaccination. This rearrangement joins TRBV6-2 or TRBV6-3 to TRBJ2-7; no clear D. The clonotype originates from an adult in good health. The CDR3 region is CASSPSYEQYF. The CDR3 nucleotides read TGTGCCAGCAGTCCGTCCTACGAGCAGTACTTC.